This passage covers 28 T cell receptor beta chains from one sample sequenced in a study of regulatory T cells in long-lasting Graves disease. The time point: newly diagnosed GD, antithyroid drugs for less than 3 months. The TCR library used RNA extracted from PBMCs. Through Arm-PCR of CDR3 regions and iRepertoire HTBI primers, TCR beta libraries were built. TCRdb reprocessed the multiplex PCR reads with MiXCR, giving one entry per CDR3 protein. The data show approximately 270,000 distinct CDR3 sequences, more than 15% seen once. The same data also went into a second study, on T cells in Graves' hyperthyroidism and ophthalmopathy.

This sample comprised peripheral blood mononuclear cells (PBMCs), obtained at new diagnosis, from a patient treated with antithyroid drugs. Every receptor here comes from a woman in her 30s with Graves disease.

The table lists this clonotype with many counts. The genes are TRBV12-5 and TRBJ1-1, with D unresolved. The V and J ends lost 5 bases and 8 bases respectively, with 3 bases between them. Germline CDR1 is LGHNT and CDR2 is FRNRAP. This CDR3 region has 9 residues. The CDR3 DNA sequence: TGTGCTAGTGGTATCGAAGCTTTCTTT. It codes for CASGIEAFF.

In its sample, this clonotype was seen many times. V and J are TRBV7-9 and TRBJ1-4, with D unresolved. V was clipped by 6 bases and J by 8 bases, with 16 bases between them. CDR3 length equals 14 residues. The V gene's germline CDR1 is SEHNR and CDR2 FQNEAQ (reference sequence). This CDR3 reads CASRSTGIGEKLFF. CDR3 coding DNA: TGTGCCAGCAGAAGTACTGGGATAGGGGAAAAACTGTTTTTT. The full variable domain, its missing parts supplied by reference TRBV7-9 and TRBJ1-4, is DTGVSQNPRHKITKRGQNVTFRCDPISEHNRLYWYRQTLGQGPEFLTYFQNEAQLEKSRLLSDRFSAERPKGSFSTLEIQRTEQGDSAMYLCASRSTGIGEKLFFGSGTQLSVL.

This clonotype was found many times. The chain has TRBV7-9 and TRBJ1-4; the match to TRBD1 covers 7 bases. Germline V gene data show CDR1 as SEHNR and CDR2 as FQNEAQ (reference sequence). The V gene end was trimmed by 7 bases and the J gene end by 7 bases; junction bases not matched to a gene: 9. The CDR3 totals 14 residues. CDR3 sequence: CASTLQGISEKLFF. In DNA form, the CDR3 reads TGTGCCAGCACCCTACAGGGGATAAGTGAAAAACTGTTTTTT.

This clonotype was seen more than once but under ten times. This may arise from a read error, as a much more abundant clone is one base away. The chain is built from TRBV7-2 and TRBJ1-5, with 9 nucleotides matching TRBD1. After removal of 4 bases from V and 5 bases from J, the junction contained 0 bases not matched to a gene. The length of the CDR3 is 13 residues. The germline V gene has CDR1 SGHTA and CDR2 FQGNSA. CDR3 region: CASSWTGDQPQHF. DNA of the CDR3: TGTGCCAGCAGCTGGACAGGGGATCAGCCCCAGCATTTT.

This clonotype was detected many times. CDR3 sequence (DNA): TGCGCCAGCAGCTTGGCGCAGGACTACGAGCAGTACTTC. It is translated as CASSLAQDYEQYF. The V and J genes are TRBV5-1 and TRBJ2-7, with no clear D. Germline values: CDR1 SGHRS, CDR2 YFSETQ. Deletions cut 0 bases from V and 3 bases from J, with 7 bases between. This CDR3 has 13 amino acids.

There are many counts of this clonotype. The chain uses TRBV5-1 and TRBJ1-5; D is unclear. There are 15 residues in the CDR3. The V gene lost 0 bases and the J gene lost 1 base, with 8 bases spanning the gap. CDR1 SGHRS and CDR2 YFSETQ come from the germline V gene. The CDR3 sequence: CASSLASGSNQPQHF. Here the CDR3 DNA reads TGCGCCAGCAGCTTGGCTTCAGGCAGCAATCAGCCCCAGCATTTT.

This clonotype was detected many times. The CDR3 DNA is TGCAGTGCCTATTCGACAGGGGGCGCGGGAGATACGCAGTATTTT. Translated: CSAYSTGGAGDTQYF. The chain has TRBV20-1 and TRBJ2-3; 10 nucleotides line up with TRBD1. The junction had 11 bases not matched to a gene; V was cut back by 6 bases and J by 5 bases. CDR3 length: 15 amino acids. Germline lookup yields CDR1 DFQATT and CDR2 SNEGSKA (reference sequence).

This clonotype showed up many times. V and J are TRBV19 and TRBJ1-1, with 10 bases aligning to TRBD1. The CDR3 is 16 amino acids. Trimming cost V 4 bases and J 4 bases; bases outside gene matches: 9. Germline CDR1 reads LNHDA; CDR2 reads SQIVND (reference sequence). The CDR3 DNA sequence: TGTGCCAGTAGTACCCTAGGGGACAGGGGAGGCACTGAAGCTTTCTTT. Its protein is CASSTLGDRGGTEAFF.

This clonotype was counted ten times or more. This sequence joins TRBV6-1 and TRBJ2-7; D is perhaps TRBD1 or TRBD2 (5 bases each). The V gene's germline CDR1 is MNHNS and CDR2 SASEGT. The length of the CDR3 is 15 residues. Trimming removed 7 bases from V and 7 bases from J, with 23 bases in between. CDR3 loop: CASTHRAFGDDEQYF. In nucleotides, the CDR3 is TGTGCCAGCACACACCGAGCCTTCGGGGACGATGAGCAGTACTTC.

The genes are TRBV5-4 and TRBJ2-6, with 7 bases that match TRBD1. The CDR3 is 15 residues long. Germline assignment: CDR1 SGHNT and CDR2 YYREEE (reference sequence). V shed 4 bases, J shed 4 bases, and the junction held 5 bases outside the gene matches. The CDR3 region is CASSDRVSGANVLTF. The CDR3 nucleotides are TGTGCCAGCAGCGACAGGGTGTCCGGGGCCAACGTCCTGACTTTC.

This clonotype was counted many times. The chain employs TRBV7-6 and TRBJ1-5, with D perhaps TRBD1 (5 bases). The CDR3 runs to 15 residues. V was cut by 1 base and J by 2 bases, with 9 bases left in between. Germline values: CDR1 SGHVS, CDR2 FNYEAQ. The CDR3 spells CASSLEGEGNQPQHF. DNA of the CDR3: TGTGCCAGCAGCTTAGAAGGGGAAGGCAATCAGCCCCAGCATTTT.

In its sample, this clonotype was seen many times. This chain uses TRBV20-1 with TRBJ2-7, with 7 bases identical to TRBD1. Germline CDR1 and CDR2: DFQATT and SNEGSKA (reference sequence). The J segment lost 2 bases and the V segment lost 3 bases, leaving 4 bases of the junction unmatched. The CDR3 contains 13 residues. The CDR3 sequence: CSASDRVAYEQYF. In nucleotides, the CDR3 is TGCAGTGCTAGTGACAGGGTGGCCTACGAGCAGTACTTC.

This clonotype was detected many times. The chain employs TRBV27 and TRBJ2-2; the match to TRBD2 covers 12 bases. Trimming cost V 6 bases and J 0 bases; bases outside gene matches: 8. The CDR3 length is 18 residues. In germline, CDR1 is MNHEY, CDR2 SMNVEV (reference sequence). The CDR3 nucleotides read TGTGCCAGCAGGGCCCTAGCGGGGGGGTTCGCGAACACCGGGGAGCTGTTTTTT. It codes for CASRALAGGFANTGELFF.

J is TRBJ2-7 and V is TRBV20-1; possibly TRBD2 for D (6 bases). The CDR3 extends over 17 amino acids. Germline lookup yields CDR1 DFQATT and CDR2 SNEGSKA (reference sequence). The V end was cut by 2 bases, the J end by 1 base, with 21 bases between. CDR3 sequence reads: CSARSGDGGTFSYEQYF. The CDR3 region has the DNA TGCAGTGCTAGATCGGGGGATGGGGGAACATTTTCCTACGAGCAGTACTTC.

Worth noting for this clonotype: Only one base separates this from a far larger clonotype, so it likely reflects a read error. The chain uses TRBV19 and TRBJ2-7, with 7 bases aligning to TRBD1. Trimming at V came to 1 base and at J to 7 bases, leaving 13 bases not matched to a gene. Germline V gene lookup returns CDR1 LNHDA and CDR2 SQIVND (reference sequence). The length of the CDR3 is 16 residues. This chain's CDR3 is CASSIGTGWSYNEQYF. The CDR3 DNA reads TGTGCCAGTAGTATAGGGACAGGTTGGTCCTACAATGAGCAGTACTTC.

In this sample, this clonotype turned up many times. V is TRBV20-1 and J is TRBJ2-3, with TRBD2 matching over 10 bases. This CDR3 has 16 residues. Germline CDR1 is DFQATT and CDR2 is SNEGSKA (reference sequence). V was clipped by 1 base and J by 2 bases; unmatched bases: 6. The chain's CDR3 is CSARGASGGHTDTQYF. The CDR3 DNA follows: TGCAGTGCTAGAGGGGCTAGCGGGGGCCACACAGATACGCAGTATTTT.

About this clonotype itself: This likely comes from a read error, as the CDR3 has no conserved phenylalanine or tryptophan at its end. Because the CDR3's place on the DNA is in doubt, the DNA is left out and the CDR3 is given as listed by TCRdb. V and J are TRBV7-9 and TRBJ2-7; TRBD2 is the table's D call, not checked against the DNA. Looked up from germline, CDR1 is SEHNR and CDR2 is FQNEAQ (reference sequence). With termini counted, the CDR3 has 11 amino acids. This CDR3 is CASSPGLVWYL.

This clonotype was seen repeatedly, ten times or more. The gene calls are TRBV10-3 and TRBJ2-1, with TRBD2 matching over 8 bases. This CDR3 region has 14 residues. The V gene's germline CDR1 is ENHRY and CDR2 SYGVKD. Trimming at V came to 10 bases and at J to 2 bases, leaving 7 bases not matched to a gene. CDR3 nucleotide sequence: TGTGCCACGCATGAAGCGGGGGCCTACAATGAGCAGTTCTTC. Residues: CATHEAGAYNEQFF.

This clonotype was seen many times. V and J are TRBV20-1 and TRBJ2-1, with TRBD2 identical over 12 bases. Germline trimming cut 5 bases from V and 4 bases from J; bases unmatched to any gene: 3. The CDR3 is 14 amino acids. The germline gives CDR1 DFQATT, CDR2 SNEGSKA (reference sequence). The chain's CDR3 is CSAYGLAGYNEQFF. The CDR3 bases are TGCAGTGCTTACGGACTAGCGGGGTACAATGAGCAGTTCTTC.

This clonotype was detected many times. This chain uses TRBV20-1 with TRBJ2-2, with D unresolved. The CDR3 is made up of 13 amino acids. CDR1 and CDR2 from the germline V gene are DFQATT and SNEGSKA (reference sequence). Trimming pared 6 bases from V and 5 bases from J, leaving 13 bases between. The CDR3 region has the DNA TGCAGTGCAAGGGTACCTATTACCGGGGAGCTGTTTTTT. Its protein is CSARVPITGELFF.

This clonotype has at least ten counts. This sequence joins TRBV12-3 or TRBV12-4 and TRBJ2-7, with D unresolved. The CDR3 runs 12 residues. Trimming shortened V by 4 bases and J by 5 bases, and 9 bases separated the two germline ends. CDR3 DNA sequence: TGTGCCAGCAGTTCCGACTCGAACGAGCAGTACTTC. Translation: CASSSDSNEQYF.

This sequence joins TRBV20-1 and TRBJ2-7, with 10 bases identical to TRBD2. The CDR3 has 15 amino acids. Germline V gene lookup returns CDR1 DFQATT and CDR2 SNEGSKA (reference sequence). Trimming took 1 base from V and 2 from J; bases not matched to a gene: 5. The CDR3 DNA reads TGCAGTGCTAGAGTTCTTAGCGGGGGGCCCTACGAGCAGTACTTC. The encoded protein is CSARVLSGGPYEQYF.

As regards this clonotype: Since a much larger clone is just one base distant, this may be a read error. The CDR3 end shows no conserved phenylalanine or tryptophan, and so a read error is likely. The V gene is TRBV7-2, the J gene TRBJ2-1; either TRBD1 or TRBD2 may supply D (5 bases each). The DNA end is more similar to TRBJ2-5, so the J call may be wrong. This CDR3 contains 14 residues. From germline, CDR1 is SGHTA and CDR2 FQGNSA. The CDR3 reads CASSLVWGQETQYV. CDR3 DNA sequence: TGTGCCAGCAGCTTAGTTTGGGGGCAAGAGACCCAGTACGTC.

This clonotype was detected ten times or more. A much more abundant neighbour one base away suggests this may be a read error. The genes are TRBV6-4 and TRBJ1-2; D remains ambiguous. Looked up from germline, CDR1 is MRHNA and CDR2 is SNTAGT. V lost 3 bases and J lost 0, with 2 bases in between. The CDR3 totals 12 residues. The CDR3 nucleotides are TGTGCCAGCAGTGAGACTAACTATGGCTACACCTTC. Translation gives CASSETNYGYTF.

This clonotype has ten or more counts. V and J are TRBV7-2 and TRBJ2-7, with D possibly being TRBD2 (6 bases). CDR1 and CDR2 (germline): SGHTA, FQGNSA. With 5 bases removed from V and 0 bases from J, the gap between germline ends came to 29 bases. The CDR3 length is 20 residues. The CDR3 here is CASSPRLTEWRTGSSYEQYF. CDR3 DNA sequence: TGTGCCAGCAGCCCCCGCCTGACTGAGTGGCGGACCGGGAGCTCCTACGAGCAGTACTTC. Combining the CDR3 with reference TRBV7-2 and TRBJ2-7 gives the whole variable domain GAGVSQSPSNKVTEKGKDVELRCDPISGHTALYWYRQSLGQGLEFLIYFQGNSAPDKSGLPSDRFSAERTGGSVSTLTIQRTQQEDSAVYLCASSPRLTEWRTGSSYEQYFGPGTRLTVT.

This clonotype was observed at least ten times. The genes are TRBV5-1 and TRBJ2-1; D might be TRBD2 (5 bases). The CDR3 sequence is 14 residues long. Trimming stripped 0 bases from V and 4 bases from J, with 8 bases between. The germline V gene has CDR1 SGHRS and CDR2 YFSETQ. The DNA of the CDR3 is TGCGCCAGCAGCTTGGTTCTAGCATACAATGAGCAGTTCTTC. Translation: CASSLVLAYNEQFF.

In this sample, this clonotype turned up many times. V is TRBV20-1 and J is TRBJ1-4; D gene unclear. Germline loops: CDR1 DFQATT, CDR2 SNEGSKA (reference sequence). Trimming removed 6 bases at V and 0 bases at J, with 17 bases between. The CDR3 spans 16 residues. In nucleotides, the CDR3 is TGCAGTGCCGGAGGCGCGTCGGCAGCAACTAATGAAAAACTGTTTTTT. Its translation is CSAGGASAATNEKLFF.

This clonotype occurred many times. The gene calls are TRBV18 and TRBJ2-5; tentatively, D is TRBD2 (6 bases). The V gene lost 3 bases and the J gene lost 4 bases, with 12 bases spanning the gap. Germline CDR1 is KGHSH and CDR2 is LQKENI. The CDR3 spans 14 residues. The CDR3 protein is CASSPLLEGETQYF. The CDR3 DNA reads as TGTGCCAGCTCACCGTTGTTGGAGGGAGAGACCCAGTACTTC.